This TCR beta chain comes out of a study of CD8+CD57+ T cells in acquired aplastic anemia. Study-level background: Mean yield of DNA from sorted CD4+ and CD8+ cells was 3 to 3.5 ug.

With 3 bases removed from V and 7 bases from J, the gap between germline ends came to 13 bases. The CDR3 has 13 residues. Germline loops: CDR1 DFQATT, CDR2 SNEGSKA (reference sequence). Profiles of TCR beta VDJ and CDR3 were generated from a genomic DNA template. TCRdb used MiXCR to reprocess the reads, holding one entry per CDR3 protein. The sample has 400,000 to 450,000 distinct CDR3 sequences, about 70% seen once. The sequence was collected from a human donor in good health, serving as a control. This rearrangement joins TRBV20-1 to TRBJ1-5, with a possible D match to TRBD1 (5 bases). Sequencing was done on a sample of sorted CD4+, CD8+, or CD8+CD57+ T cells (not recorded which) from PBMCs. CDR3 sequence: CSASEGRTQPQHF. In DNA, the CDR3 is TGCAGTGCTAGTGAAGGACGGACACAGCCCCAGCATTTT.